The subject of this entry is one TCR beta chain. Its cognate antigen is unknown. A second 7 to 11 cycle PCR used barcoded and J-beta primers. Every cDNA was tagged by a template-switch adaptor with 12 random nucleotides. TCRdb ran MiXCR on the 5' RACE reads and lists one entry per CDR3 protein. This sample has approximately 1,000,000 distinct CDR3 sequences, with less than 45% found just once. Per germline, CDR1 MNHNY and CDR2 SVGAGI (reference sequence). This CDR3 has 15 amino acids. V was cut by 0 bases and J by 10 bases, with 17 bases left in between. The data belong to a study of blood T cells in healthy people across ages. Investigators took about 9.2 milliliters of peripheral blood from every donor. Study results and limitations: The study found TCR beta diversity correlated strongly with naive T cell percentage.

The chain employs TRBV6-6 and TRBJ2-3; tentatively, D is TRBD1 (6 bases). Input material: blood. The receptor was isolated from a man younger than 35 in good health. DNA of the CDR3: TGTGCCAGCAGTTACTCTTACAGGGATCGACAGGCGCAGTATTTT. As protein: CASSYSYRDRQAQYF.